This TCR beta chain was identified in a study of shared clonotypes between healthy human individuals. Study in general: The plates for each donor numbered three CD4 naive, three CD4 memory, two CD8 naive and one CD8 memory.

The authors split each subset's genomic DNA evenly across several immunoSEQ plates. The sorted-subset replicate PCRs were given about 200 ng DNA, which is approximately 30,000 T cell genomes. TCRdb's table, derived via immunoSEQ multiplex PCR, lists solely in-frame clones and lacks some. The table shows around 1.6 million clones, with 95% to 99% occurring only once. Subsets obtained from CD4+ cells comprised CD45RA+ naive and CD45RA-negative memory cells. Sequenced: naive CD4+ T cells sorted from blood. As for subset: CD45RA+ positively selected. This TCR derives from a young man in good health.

DNA for the CDR3: TGTGCCAGCAGCTTGACTCCCAGGGAGACCAAAAACATTCAGTACTTC. Its protein is CASSLTPRETKNIQYF. This rearrangement joins TRBV5-4 to TRBJ2-4; D possibly uses TRBD1 or TRBD2 (5 bases each). Germline V gene sequence: CDR1 SGHNT, CDR2 YYREEE (reference sequence). V was clipped by 1 base and J by 2 bases, with 13 bases between them. The CDR3 loop spans 16 amino acids.